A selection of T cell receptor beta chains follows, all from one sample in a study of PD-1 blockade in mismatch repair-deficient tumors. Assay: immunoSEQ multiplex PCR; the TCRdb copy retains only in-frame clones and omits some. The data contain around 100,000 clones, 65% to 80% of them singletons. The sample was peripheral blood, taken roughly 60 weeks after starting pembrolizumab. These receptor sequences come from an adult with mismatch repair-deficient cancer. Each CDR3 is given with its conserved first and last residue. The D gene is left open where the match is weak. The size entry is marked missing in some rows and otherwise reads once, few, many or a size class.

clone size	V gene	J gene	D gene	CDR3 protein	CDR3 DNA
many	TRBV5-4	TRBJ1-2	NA	CASSYRAGGGYTF	TGTGCCAGCAGCTACAGGGCCGGGGGGGGCTACACCTTC
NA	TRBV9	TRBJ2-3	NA	CASSVVGQTDTQYF	TGTGCCAGCAGCGTAGTAGGGCAAACAGATACGCAGTATTTT
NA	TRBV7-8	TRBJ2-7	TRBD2	CASSPSLSSGSRYEQYF	TGTGCCAGCAGCCCGAGTCTCTCTAGCGGGAGTAGGTACGAGCAGTACTTC
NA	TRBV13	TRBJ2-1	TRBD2	CASSSRTSGSYNEQFF	TGTGCCAGCAGCTCCCGGACTAGCGGCTCCTACAATGAGCAGTTCTTC
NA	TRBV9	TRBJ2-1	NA	CASSARSSNEQFF	TGTGCCAGCAGCGCCCGGTCCAGCAATGAGCAGTTCTTC
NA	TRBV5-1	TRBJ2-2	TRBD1	CASGPQGANTGELFF	TGCGCCAGCGGACCCCAGGGGGCGAACACCGGGGAGCTGTTTTTT
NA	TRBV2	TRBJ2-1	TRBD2	CASRVSGTSGRALDNEQFF	TGTGCCAGCAGGGTATCCGGGACTAGCGGGAGGGCTTTGGACAATGAGCAGTTCTTC
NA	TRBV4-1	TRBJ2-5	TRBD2	CASSHVSGRSQETQYF	TGCGCCAGCAGCCACGTTAGCGGGAGGTCGCAAGAGACCCAGTACTTC
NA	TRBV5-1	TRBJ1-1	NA	CASSRTAQNTEAFF	TGCGCCAGCAGCCGGACAGCCCAGAACACTGAAGCTTTCTTT
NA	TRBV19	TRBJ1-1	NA	CASSPRDTEAFF	TGTGCCAGTAGTCCCCGGGACACTGAAGCTTTCTTT
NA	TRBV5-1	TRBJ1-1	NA	CASSLGVEGTEAFF	TGCGCCAGCAGCTTGGGGGTGGAGGGCACTGAAGCTTTCTTT
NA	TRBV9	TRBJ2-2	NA	CASSVVQGNTGELFF	TGTGCCAGCAGCGTAGTTCAGGGGAACACCGGGGAGCTGTTTTTT
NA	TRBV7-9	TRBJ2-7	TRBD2	CASSLESGRVYEQYF	TGTGCCAGCAGCTTAGAAAGCGGGAGGGTCTACGAGCAGTACTTC
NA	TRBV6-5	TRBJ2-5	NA	CATKYDRETQYF	TGTGCCACCAAGTATGATCGAGAGACCCAGTACTTC
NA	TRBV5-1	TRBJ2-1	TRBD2	CASSLLASGHNEQFF	TGCGCCAGCAGCTTGTTGGCTAGCGGGCACAATGAGCAGTTCTTC
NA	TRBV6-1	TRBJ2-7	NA	CASSDWADSYEQYF	TGTGCCAGCAGTGACTGGGCGGATTCCTACGAGCAGTACTTC
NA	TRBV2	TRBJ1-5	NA	CASRSGDTVQPQHF	TGTGCCAGCAGATCAGGGGACACCGTTCAGCCCCAGCATTTT
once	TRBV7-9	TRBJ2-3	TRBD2	CASSFLRGGSSGDTQYF	TGTGCCAGCAGCTTCCTACGTGGCGGGAGCAGTGGAGATACGCAGTATTTT
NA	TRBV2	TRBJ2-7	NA	CASSGGMYEQYF	TGTGCCAGCAGTGGGGGAATGTACGAGCAGTACTTC
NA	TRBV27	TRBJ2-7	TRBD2	CASSPPQRERSYEQYF	TGTGCCAGCAGTCCCCCCCAGCGGGAGCGCTCCTACGAGCAGTACTTC
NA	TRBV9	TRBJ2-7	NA	CASSVDHFSYEQYF	TGTGCCAGCAGCGTAGACCATTTCTCCTACGAGCAGTACTTC
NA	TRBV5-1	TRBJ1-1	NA	CASSLDGGAGTEAFF	TGCGCCAGCAGCTTGGATGGGGGCGCTGGTACTGAAGCTTTCTTT
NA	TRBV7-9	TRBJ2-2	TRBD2	CASSGRTSQLGELFF	TGTGCCAGCAGCGGGCGGACTAGCCAGCTCGGGGAGCTGTTTTTT
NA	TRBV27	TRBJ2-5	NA	CASRGLGGSIDQETQYF	TGTGCCAGCAGGGGTCTTGGGGGCTCAATAGACCAAGAGACCCAGTACTTC
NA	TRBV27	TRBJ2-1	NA	CASSLFSSYNEQFF	TGTGCCAGCAGTTTATTCAGCTCCTACAATGAGCAGTTCTTC
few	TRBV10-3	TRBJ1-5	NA	CAIGTGIPNQPQHF	TGTGCCATCGGTACAGGGATTCCCAATCAGCCCCAGCATTTT
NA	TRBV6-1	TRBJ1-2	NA	CASSEDLDRLFNYGYTF	TGTGCCAGCAGTGAAGATCTAGACAGACTCTTTAACTATGGCTACACCTTC
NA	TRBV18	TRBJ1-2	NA	CASSPLWGAVTSNYGYTF	TGTGCCAGCTCACCACTTTGGGGCGCCGTAACTTCAAACTATGGCTACACCTTC
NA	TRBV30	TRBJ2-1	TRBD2	CAWSAGLSYNEQFF	TGTGCCTGGAGTGCGGGACTAAGCTACAATGAGCAGTTCTTC
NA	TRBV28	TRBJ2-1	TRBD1	CSLGGPTYNEQFF	TGTTCCTTAGGGGGCCCTACCTACAATGAGCAGTTCTTC
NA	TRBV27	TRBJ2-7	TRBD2	CASSSRASGSYEQYF	TGTGCCAGCTCGTCTCGAGCTAGCGGGAGCTACGAGCAGTACTTC
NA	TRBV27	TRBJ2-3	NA	CASSPTRSLGVDTQYF	TGTGCCAGCAGTCCGACCCGGTCCCTTGGGGTAGATACGCAGTATTTT
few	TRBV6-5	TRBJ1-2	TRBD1	CASSYSGQGYGYTF	TGTGCCAGCAGTTACTCCGGACAGGGCTATGGCTACACCTTC
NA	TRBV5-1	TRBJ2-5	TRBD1	CASSRGQGGQETQYF	TGCGCCAGCAGCCGGGGACAGGGAGGGCAAGAGACCCAGTACTTC
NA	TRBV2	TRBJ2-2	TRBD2	CASSGRSGRASGELFF	TGTGCCAGCAGTGGGCGGAGCGGGAGGGCCTCCGGGGAGCTGTTTTTT
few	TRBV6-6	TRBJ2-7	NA	CASHSDLLGEQYF	TGTGCCAGCCACTCGGACCTCCTGGGGGAGCAGTACTTC
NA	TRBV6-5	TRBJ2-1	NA	CASRDSSSYNEQFF	TGTGCCAGCAGAGACAGCAGCTCCTACAATGAGCAGTTCTTC
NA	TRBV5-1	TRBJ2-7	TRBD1	CASSLAGGAGYEQYF	TGCGCCAGCAGCTTGGCAGGGGGCGCTGGGTACGAGCAGTACTTC
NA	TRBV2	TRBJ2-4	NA	CASSDIRDLAKNIQYF	TGTGCCAGCAGTGACATCAGGGATTTAGCCAAAAACATTCAGTACTTC
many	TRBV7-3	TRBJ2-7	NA	CASSPGRTSYEQYF	TGTGCCAGCAGCCCGGGACGGACATCCTACGAGCAGTACTTC
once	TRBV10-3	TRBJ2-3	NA	CAISETSTRTDTQYF	TGTGCCATCAGTGAAACTAGCACGCGCACAGATACGCAGTATTTT
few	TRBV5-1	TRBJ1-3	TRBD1	CASSSHRDSPSGNTIYF	TGCGCCAGCAGCTCACACCGGGACAGTCCATCTGGAAACACCATATATTTT
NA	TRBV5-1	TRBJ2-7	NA	CASSLGTAAYEQYF	TGCGCCAGCAGCTTGGGGACAGCCGCCTACGAGCAGTACTTC
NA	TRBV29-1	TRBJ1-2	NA	CSVEEGGGYGYTF	TGCAGCGTTGAAGAAGGGGGAGGGTATGGCTACACCTTC
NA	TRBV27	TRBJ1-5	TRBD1	CASSSITGGAGNQPQHF	TGTGCCAGCAGTTCAATTACAGGGGGCGCTGGCAATCAGCCCCAGCATTTT
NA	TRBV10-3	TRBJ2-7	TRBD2	CAASGGYYEQYF	TGTGCCGCGAGCGGGGGCTACTACGAGCAGTACTTC
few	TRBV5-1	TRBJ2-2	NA	CASSLGAAEDTGELFF	TGCGCCAGCAGCTTGGGTGCGGCAGAGGACACCGGGGAGCTGTTTTTT
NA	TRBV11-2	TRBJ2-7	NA	CASSLAPGQSGYEQYF	TGTGCCAGCAGCTTAGCCCCGGGACAGAGCGGGTACGAGCAGTACTTC